Presented here are 32 T cell receptor beta chains from one specimen sequenced in a study of T cell repertoires in cytomegalovirus infection. Their recognized antigens are unknown. TCRdb recomputed calls from the reads with MiXCR, one row per CDR3 protein. The data hold 230,000 or so distinct CDR3 sequences, with about 39% observed a single time. The material was CD8+ T cells from cultured PBMCs, obtained from culture after CMV antigen stimulation. All receptors come from a human donor in good health (CMV status not recorded). Some clones in this sample may be carry-over from other donors' samples.

This clonotype was found many times. This chain links TRBV7-2 with TRBJ1-6; TRBD1 aligns across 8 bases. CDR1 is SGHTA, CDR2 FQGNSA, per germline. V dropped 1 base and J dropped 5; count of bases not matched to a gene: 7. This CDR3 is built from 17 residues. DNA of the CDR3: TGTGCCAGCAGCTTAGTGCCAGGGGGCTTGGATAATTCACCCCTCCACTTT. Protein sequence: CASSLVPGGLDNSPLHF.

The V gene is TRBV6-6, the J gene TRBJ1-1, with D perhaps matching TRBD1 (6 bases). CDR1 and CDR2 from the germline V gene are MNHNY and SVGAGI (reference sequence). The CDR3 is 15 amino acids. The V gene lost 5 bases and the J gene lost 4 bases, with 17 bases spanning the gap. Written as DNA, the CDR3 is TGTGCCAGCAGTGCTGGGGGGGCCCTGGGCACTGAAGCTTTCTTT. Encoded protein: CASSAGGALGTEAFF.

This clonotype was seen a few times. This chain's CDR3 is CASSGFPSSYNEQFF. CDR3 coding DNA: TGTGCCAGCAGTGGCTTCCCCAGCTCCTACAATGAGCAGTTCTTC. This sequence joins TRBV6-8 and TRBJ2-1, with D uncertain. Germline values: CDR1 MNHGY, CDR2 SAAAGT. Trimming took 5 bases from V and 0 from J, leaving 11 bases between them. The CDR3 length is 15 residues.

J is TRBJ1-2 and V is TRBV5-4; D gene ambiguous. CDR3 length: 16 residues. CDR1 is SGHNT, CDR2 YYREEE, per germline (reference sequence). The germline V and J ends were trimmed by 0 bases and 2 bases, with 14 bases remaining between them. This chain's CDR3 is CASSLVGTTPNYGYTF. CDR3 bases: TGTGCCAGCAGCTTGGTGGGCACAACACCCAACTATGGCTACACCTTC.

This clonotype was observed once. The chain has TRBV5-3 and TRBJ2-1; D may be TRBD2 (6 bases). TRBV5-3 is sorted into the ORF group, with uncertain function. This CDR3 is 17 amino acids long. The V end lost 8 bases, the J end lost 0 bases, and 21 bases lay between the germline ends. This CDR3 reads CASSRKGGRDSYNEQFF. The CDR3 DNA reads as TGTGCCAGCAGCCGCAAGGGAGGACGGGACTCCTACAATGAGCAGTTCTTC.

The chain combines TRBV27 with TRBJ2-5; perhaps D is TRBD1 or TRBD2 (6 bases each). This CDR3 contains 14 residues. Germline CDR1 reads MNHEY; CDR2 reads SMNVEV (reference sequence). Trimming removed 0 bases at V and 3 bases at J, with 8 bases between. This CDR3 reads CASSLSRGEETQYF. The CDR3 DNA reads as TGTGCCAGCAGTTTATCAAGGGGGGAAGAGACCCAGTACTTC.

This chain joins TRBV7-4 and TRBJ2-3; D is possibly TRBD1 (7 bases). Trimming pared 5 bases from V and 4 bases from J, leaving 16 bases between. Germline values: CDR1 SGHVT, CDR2 SQSDAQ. The CDR3 runs to 15 residues. DNA of the CDR3: TGTGCCAGCAGCGACGGAGGGGGCAGTTCAGATACGCAGTATTTT. The encoded protein is CASSDGGGSSDTQYF.

The chain employs TRBV2 and TRBJ1-2, with D tentatively TRBD1 (5 bases). V shed 3 bases and J shed 4 bases, with 12 bases lying between them. Germline assignment: CDR1 SNHLY and CDR2 FYNNEI. This CDR3 has 14 residues. CDR3 sequence reads: CASSEETGIYGYTF. CDR3 DNA: TGTGCCAGCAGTGAGGAAACAGGAATCTATGGCTACACCTTC.

This clonotype was observed a handful of times. The chain recombines TRBV2 with TRBJ2-5, with D possibly matching TRBD2 (6 bases). With 4 bases removed from V and 2 bases from J, the gap between germline ends came to 11 bases. Germline CDR1 and CDR2: SNHLY and FYNNEI. The CDR3 has 14 amino acids. As DNA, the CDR3 is TGTGCCAGCAGTGGGAGGGGTTTACAAGAGACCCAGTACTTC. Translation gives CASSGRGLQETQYF.

This clonotype appeared many times. The V and J genes are TRBV7-2 and TRBJ2-7, with D uncertain. Germline V CDR1 and CDR2: SGHTA, FQGNSA. This CDR3 comprises 14 residues. Between the trimmed V and J ends, which lost 1 base and 0 bases, there was a span of 7 bases. The CDR3 sequence: CASSLGSLSYEQYF. DNA for the CDR3: TGTGCCAGCAGCTTAGGGAGTCTCTCCTACGAGCAGTACTTC. Looking up the rest from reference TRBV7-2 and TRBJ2-7 gives the full variable domain: GAGVSQSPSNKVTEKGKDVELRCDPISGHTALYWYRQSLGQGLEFLIYFQGNSAPDKSGLPSDRFSAERTGGSVSTLTIQRTQQEDSAVYLCASSLGSLSYEQYFGPGTRLTVT.

The chain is built from TRBV6-8 and TRBJ2-5; perhaps TRBD2 as D (6 bases). Trimming left V 2 bases short and J 7 bases short, with 11 bases between. Germline values: CDR1 MNHGY, CDR2 SAAAGT. The CDR3 runs to 13 residues. The CDR3 DNA sequence: TGTGCCAGCAGTTACGACCCCGGGGGGACCCAGTACTTC. It is translated as CASSYDPGGTQYF.

This chain links TRBV29-1 with TRBJ2-7; D is uncertain. The CDR3 has 12 amino acids. The ends were cut back, 7 bases at V and 5 bases at J, with 15 bases in the middle. The germline gives CDR1 SQVTM, CDR2 ANQGSEA. The CDR3 protein is CSAVAHHDEQYF. CDR3 DNA: TGCAGCGCAGTCGCCCATCATGACGAGCAGTACTTC.

Worth noting for this clonotype: One junction end disagrees with the germline gene, perhaps due to a read error. The chain recombines TRBV7-9 with TRBJ2-1, with TRBD2 identical over 8 bases. Germline loops: CDR1 SEHNR, CDR2 FQNEAQ (reference sequence). This CDR3 region has 15 residues. CDR3 amino acids: CASSSSGGNYNEQVF. The CDR3 DNA is TGTGCCAGCAGTTCCAGCGGGGGAAACTACAATGAGCAGGTCTTC.

V and J are TRBV7-3 and TRBJ2-5; no clear D gene. V lost 5 bases and J lost 2, with 9 bases in between. The CDR3 is 13 amino acids. CDR1 is SGHTA, CDR2 FQGTGA, per germline. CDR3 coding DNA: TGTGCCAGCAGCCCCACCGTACAAGAGACCCAGTACTTC. Amino acids: CASSPTVQETQYF.

This clonotype has only a few counts. The chain recombines TRBV5-6 with TRBJ2-2; D tentatively fits TRBD1 or TRBD2 (5 bases each). This CDR3 comprises 20 residues. V was shortened by 0 bases and J by 2 bases, with 23 bases between the two germline ends. Germline CDR1 SGHDT, CDR2 YYEEEE. In DNA, the CDR3 is TGTGCCAGCAGCTTGGCCATGTGGGGGTCAACCGTCCCTAACACCGGGGAGCTGTTTTTT. As protein: CASSLAMWGSTVPNTGELFF.

This clonotype was counted only a few times. The genes are TRBV7-6 and TRBJ2-5; 7 bases agree with TRBD2. The V segment lost 5 bases and the J segment 5 bases; nucleotides outside the gene matches: 11. The CDR3 totals 15 residues. Germline V CDR1 and CDR2: SGHVS, FNYEAQ. Here the CDR3 reads CASSPDGLVGETQYF. CDR3 in DNA: TGTGCCAGCAGCCCTGACGGACTAGTGGGGGAGACCCAGTACTTC.

The V call is TRBV4-2, the J call TRBJ1-4, with D hard to call. There are 13 residues in the CDR3. The germline CDR1 and CDR2 sequences are LGHNA and YNFKEQ. The V gene lost 4 bases and the J gene lost 8 bases, with 11 bases spanning the gap. The CDR3 spells CASSPVSEEKLFF. CDR3 nucleotides: TGTGCCAGCAGCCCGGTAAGCGAAGAAAAACTGTTTTTT.

The sample holds a few counts of this clonotype. The chain recombines TRBV29-1 with TRBJ2-1, with 14 bases lining up with TRBD2. Germline V gene data show CDR1 as SQVTM and CDR2 as ANQGSEA. Trimming at V came to 1 base and at J to 3 bases, leaving 11 bases not matched to a gene. This CDR3 comprises 19 residues. The CDR3 DNA sequence: TGCAGCGTTGAAGTCCCGACTAGCGGGAGGGCCATGGGCTACAATGAGCAGTTCTTC. Encoded protein: CSVEVPTSGRAMGYNEQFF.

The V call is TRBV6-1, the J call TRBJ2-1; D is tentatively TRBD1 or TRBD2 (6 bases each). The CDR3 totals 13 residues. Per germline, CDR1 MNHNS and CDR2 SASEGT. Trimming took 5 bases from V and 7 from J, leaving 12 bases between them. CDR3 residues: CASSPPGANEQFF. The CDR3 bases are TGTGCCAGCAGTCCCCCGGGGGCAAATGAGCAGTTCTTC.

This chain uses TRBV2 with TRBJ2-7, with D perhaps matching TRBD2 (5 bases). V lost 5 bases, J lost 2 bases, and 7 bases lay in between. This CDR3 contains 12 residues. CDR1 and CDR2 from the germline V gene are SNHLY and FYNNEI. The CDR3 here is CASSRAAYEQYF. DNA of the CDR3: TGTGCCAGCAGTAGAGCGGCCTACGAGCAGTACTTC.

The chain recombines TRBV27 with TRBJ2-7; 7 positions agree with TRBD2. This CDR3 is 13 amino acids long. The trim removed 10 bases at V and 4 bases at J, leaving 10 bases unmatched. Germline V gene sequence: CDR1 MNHEY, CDR2 SMNVEV (reference sequence). The CDR3 loop is CATGVAGTYEQYF. The CDR3 nucleotides are TGTGCCACCGGGGTAGCGGGTACGTACGAGCAGTACTTC.

About this clonotype: Its ends do not fully match the called genes, so a read error is possible. The chain uses TRBV19 and TRBJ1-6; 10 positions match TRBD1. CDR3 size: 13 residues. CDR1 and CDR2 (germline): LNHDA, SQIVND (reference sequence). The DNA of the CDR3 is TGTGTCAGTTCTGGACAGGGGGGTTCACCCCTCCACTTT. Translation: CVSSGQGGSPLHF.

This clonotype has just a few counts. The V call is TRBV6-6, the J call TRBJ1-5; TRBD1 might be the D (6 bases). Trimming pared 9 bases from V and 4 bases from J, leaving 19 bases between. From germline, CDR1 is MNHNY and CDR2 SVGAGI (reference sequence). The CDR3 contains 15 residues. CDR3 in amino acids: CARRKQGNRNQPQHF. CDR3 nucleotides: TGTGCCAGAAGAAAACAGGGTAATAGAAATCAGCCCCAGCATTTT.

This clonotype was counted between two and nine times. The chain recombines TRBV5-6 with TRBJ2-3; TRBD1 might be the D (6 bases). Germline V gives CDR1 SGHDT, CDR2 YYEEEE. Deletions cut 1 base from V and 2 bases from J, with 11 bases between. This CDR3 spans 15 amino acids. The DNA of the CDR3 is TGTGCCAGCAGCTTGACGGACAGAAACACAGATACGCAGTATTTT. It codes for CASSLTDRNTDTQYF.

This clonotype has a handful of counts. V usage is TRBV6-4 and J usage is TRBJ2-2, with no clear D. CDR3 length equals 14 residues. The germline V and J ends were trimmed by 8 bases and 2 bases, with 12 bases remaining between them. Germline CDR1 reads MRHNA; CDR2 reads SNTAGT. The CDR3 sequence is CASQDGVNTGELFF. In DNA form, the CDR3 reads TGTGCCAGCCAAGATGGGGTAAACACCGGGGAGCTGTTTTTT.

The chain carries TRBV15 and TRBJ2-7, with 10 nucleotides matching TRBD1. Per the germline V gene, CDR1 is LNHNV and CDR2 is YYDKDF (reference sequence). With V trimmed by 4 bases and J by 2 bases, 5 bases remained unmatched. The CDR3 runs 15 residues. In DNA form, the CDR3 reads TGTGCCACCAGCATTATCGGGACAGGGGCCTACGAGCAGTACTTC. Its translation: CATSIIGTGAYEQYF. Together with reference TRBV15 and TRBJ2-7, the CDR3 gives the full variable domain: DAMVIQNPRYQVTQFGKPVTLSCSQTLNHNVMYWYQQKSSQAPKLLFHYYDKDFNNEADTPDNFQSRRPNTSFCFLDIRSPGLGDTAMYLCATSIIGTGAYEQYFGPGTRLTVT.

The gene calls are TRBV11-2 and TRBJ2-5, with a tentative D call TRBD2 (6 bases). The V gene lost 5 bases and the J gene lost 0 bases, with 19 bases spanning the gap. This CDR3 region has 17 residues. Germline assignment: CDR1 SGHAT and CDR2 FQNNGV. CDR3: CASSPGGVAAYQETQYF. CDR3 nucleotide sequence: TGTGCCAGCAGCCCCGGTGGGGTAGCGGCGTACCAAGAGACCCAGTACTTC.

The V and J genes are TRBV7-3 and TRBJ1-2; D call uncertain. There are 14 residues in the CDR3. Trimming cost V 1 base and J 4 bases, with 10 bases left between them. CDR1 is SGHTA and CDR2 is FQGTGA in the germline V gene. CDR3 in amino acids: CASSLNLRGYGYTF. The CDR3 DNA reads as TGTGCCAGCAGCTTAAACCTCCGGGGCTATGGCTACACCTTC.

This clonotype was recorded at least ten times. This rearrangement joins TRBV7-2 to TRBJ1-4; tentatively, D is TRBD1 (6 bases). This CDR3 has 15 residues. CDR1 and CDR2 (germline): SGHTA, FQGNSA. Trimming pared 2 bases from V and 7 bases from J, leaving 14 bases between. Here the CDR3 DNA reads TGTGCCAGCAGCTTACGGAACAGGGAGGTTGAAAAACTGTTTTTT. This codes for CASSLRNREVEKLFF.

In its sample, this clonotype was seen a few times. The chain is built from TRBV12-5 and TRBJ1-2, with TRBD1 matching over 8 bases. Trimming removed 4 bases from V and 3 bases from J; junction bases left unmatched: 4. The CDR3 runs 14 residues. The germline CDR1 and CDR2 sequences are LGHNT and FRNRAP. The CDR3 bases are TGTGCTAGTGGTTCAGGGGGCGCAGACTATGGCTACACCTTC. Translating gives CASGSGGADYGYTF.

V and J are TRBV28 and TRBJ2-2; either TRBD1 or TRBD2 may fit D (5 bases each). V dropped 2 bases and J dropped 4 bases, with 14 bases sitting between them. CDR3 length: 16 residues. Germline V lookup: CDR1 MDHEN, CDR2 SYDVKM. This CDR3 reads CASSLAGTLRTGELFF. CDR3 DNA: TGTGCCAGCAGTTTAGCAGGGACCCTTCGCACCGGGGAGCTGTTTTTT.

The genes are TRBV20-1 and TRBJ2-7, with a tentative D call TRBD2 (6 bases). Trimming left V 0 bases short and J 3 bases short, with 18 bases between. CDR3 size: 16 residues. CDR1 and CDR2 from the germline V gene are DFQATT and SNEGSKA (reference sequence). The CDR3 DNA reads TGCAGTGCTAGAGATACAGTGGGAGGAAGACTCTACGAGCAGTACTTC. It specifies CSARDTVGGRLYEQYF.